The clone carrying this T cell receptor (beta chain) qualifies as medium-sized (0.01 to 0.1%). What it binds is not known. V was pared by 5 bases and J by 10 bases, with 19 bases between. The CDR3 consists of 14 residues. Semi-nested PCR with Nested Universal Primer A followed constant-region reverse priming of full-length variable regions. TCRdb re-analysed the 5' RACE reads in MiXCR, keeping a single row per CDR3 protein. The sample holds roughly 11,000 distinct CDR3 sequences, roughly a quarter seen once. General study findings and limits: Tumor Tregs overlapped most with tumor, then blood, naive CD4+ cells. The TCR gene usage of tumor memory CD4+ T cells clustered together with blood and lymph node memory CD4+ cells and with lymph node naive CD4+ cells.

Tregs were sorted as CD4+CD25+CD127-/low cells. What was sequenced was Tregs sorted from a lymph node. The chain combines TRBV12-3 or TRBV12-4 with TRBJ2-3, with D possibly being TRBD1 or TRBD2 (5 bases each). The source is a female donor with breast cancer. The CDR3, as DNA: TGTGCCAGCAGTCCAACGGGGCTTGAAAGGTCGCAGTATTTT. Residues: CASSPTGLERSQYF.